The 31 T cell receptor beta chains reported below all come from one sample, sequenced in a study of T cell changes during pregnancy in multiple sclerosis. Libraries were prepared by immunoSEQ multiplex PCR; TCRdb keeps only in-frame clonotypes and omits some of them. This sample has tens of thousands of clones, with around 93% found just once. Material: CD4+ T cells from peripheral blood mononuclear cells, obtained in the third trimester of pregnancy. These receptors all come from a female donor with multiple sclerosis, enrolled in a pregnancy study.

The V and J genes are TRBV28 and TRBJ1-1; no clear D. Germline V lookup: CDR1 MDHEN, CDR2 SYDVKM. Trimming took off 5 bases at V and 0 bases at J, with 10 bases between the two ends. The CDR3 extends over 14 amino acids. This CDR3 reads CASSVVPMNTEAFF. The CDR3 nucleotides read TGTGCCAGCAGTGTCGTACCTATGAACACTGAAGCTTTCTTT.

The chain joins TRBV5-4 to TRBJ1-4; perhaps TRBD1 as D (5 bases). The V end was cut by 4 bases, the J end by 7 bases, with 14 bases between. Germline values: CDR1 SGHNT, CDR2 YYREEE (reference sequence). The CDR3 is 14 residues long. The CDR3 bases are TGTGCCAGCAGCCCCTCAGACAGCGCTGAAAAACTGTTTTTT. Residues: CASSPSDSAEKLFF.

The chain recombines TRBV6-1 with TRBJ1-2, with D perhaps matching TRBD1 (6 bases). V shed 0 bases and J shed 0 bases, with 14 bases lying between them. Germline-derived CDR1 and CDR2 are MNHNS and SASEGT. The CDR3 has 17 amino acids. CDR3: CASSEATTGIANYGYTF. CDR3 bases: TGTGCCAGCAGTGAAGCTACGACAGGAATAGCTAACTATGGCTACACCTTC.

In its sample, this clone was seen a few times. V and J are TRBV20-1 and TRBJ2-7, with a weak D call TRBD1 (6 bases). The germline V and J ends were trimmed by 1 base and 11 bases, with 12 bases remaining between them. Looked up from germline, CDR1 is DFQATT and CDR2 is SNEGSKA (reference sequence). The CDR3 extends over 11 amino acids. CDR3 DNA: TGCAGTGCTAGAGCCTTGGCAGGGGAGTACTTC. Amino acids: CSARALAGEYF.

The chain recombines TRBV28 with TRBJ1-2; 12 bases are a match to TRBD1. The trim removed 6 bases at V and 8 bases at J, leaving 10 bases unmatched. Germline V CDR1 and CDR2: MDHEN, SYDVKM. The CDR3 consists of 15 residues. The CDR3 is CASRDPGQGARGYTF. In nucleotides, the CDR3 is TGTGCCAGCAGAGATCCGGGACAGGGGGCGCGGGGCTACACCTTC.

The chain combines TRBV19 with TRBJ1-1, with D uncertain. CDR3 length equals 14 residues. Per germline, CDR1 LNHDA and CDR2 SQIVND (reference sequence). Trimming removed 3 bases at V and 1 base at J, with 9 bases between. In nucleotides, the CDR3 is TGTGCCAGTAGTATCGGCACGGGGAACACTGAAGCTTTCTTT. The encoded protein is CASSIGTGNTEAFF.

CDR3 sequence: CSGARGGAAINEQFF. CDR3 in DNA: TGCAGCGGGGCAAGAGGGGGGGCGGCCATCAATGAGCAGTTCTTC. The V and J genes are TRBV29-1 and TRBJ2-1; weak D call: TRBD2 (7 bases). The CDR3 runs to 15 residues. V was cut by 7 bases and J by 6 bases, with 22 bases left in between. CDR1 is SQVTM, CDR2 ANQGSEA, per germline.

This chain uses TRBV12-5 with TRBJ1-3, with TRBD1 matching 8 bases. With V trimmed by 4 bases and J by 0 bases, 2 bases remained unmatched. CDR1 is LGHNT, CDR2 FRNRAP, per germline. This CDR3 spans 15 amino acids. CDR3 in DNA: TGTGCTAGTGGTTCAGGGACAGGCTCTGGAAACACCATATATTTT. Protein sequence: CASGSGTGSGNTIYF.

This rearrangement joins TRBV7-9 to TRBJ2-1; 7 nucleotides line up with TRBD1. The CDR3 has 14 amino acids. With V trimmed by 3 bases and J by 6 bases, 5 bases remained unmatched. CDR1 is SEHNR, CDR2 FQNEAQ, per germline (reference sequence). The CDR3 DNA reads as TGTGCCAGCAGCTTGCGACAGGGCAGCAATGAGCAGTTCTTC. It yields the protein CASSLRQGSNEQFF.

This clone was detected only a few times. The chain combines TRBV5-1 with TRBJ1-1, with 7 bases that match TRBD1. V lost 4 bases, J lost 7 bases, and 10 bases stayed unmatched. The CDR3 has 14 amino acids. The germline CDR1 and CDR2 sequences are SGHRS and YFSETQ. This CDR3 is CASSPGIRDSEAFF. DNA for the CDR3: TGCGCCAGCAGCCCGGGGATCCGGGACAGTGAAGCTTTCTTT.

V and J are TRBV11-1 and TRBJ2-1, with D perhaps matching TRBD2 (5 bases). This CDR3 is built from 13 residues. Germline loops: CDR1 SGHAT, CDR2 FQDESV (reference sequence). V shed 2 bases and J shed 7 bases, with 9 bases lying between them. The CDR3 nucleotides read TGTGCCAGCAGCTTAACGAGGGTGAATGAGCAGTTCTTC. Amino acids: CASSLTRVNEQFF.

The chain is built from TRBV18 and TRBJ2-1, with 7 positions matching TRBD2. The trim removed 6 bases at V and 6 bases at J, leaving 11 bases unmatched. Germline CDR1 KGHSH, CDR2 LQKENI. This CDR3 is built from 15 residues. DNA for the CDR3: TGTGCCAGCTCGCGGGACGGGCGGGAGTTCAATGAGCAGTTCTTC. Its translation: CASSRDGREFNEQFF.

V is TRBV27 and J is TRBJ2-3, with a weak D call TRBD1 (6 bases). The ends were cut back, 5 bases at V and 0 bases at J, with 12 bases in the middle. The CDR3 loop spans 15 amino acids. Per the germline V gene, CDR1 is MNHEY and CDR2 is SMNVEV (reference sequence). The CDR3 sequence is CASSLGTLSTDTQYF. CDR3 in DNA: TGTGCCAGCAGTCTCGGGACACTTAGCACAGATACGCAGTATTTT.

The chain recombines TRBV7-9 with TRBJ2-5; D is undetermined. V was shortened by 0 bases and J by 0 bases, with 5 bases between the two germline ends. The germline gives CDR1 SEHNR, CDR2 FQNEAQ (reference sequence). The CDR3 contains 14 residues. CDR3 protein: CASSLAGYQETQYF. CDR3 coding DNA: TGTGCCAGCAGCTTAGCCGGGTACCAAGAGACCCAGTACTTC.

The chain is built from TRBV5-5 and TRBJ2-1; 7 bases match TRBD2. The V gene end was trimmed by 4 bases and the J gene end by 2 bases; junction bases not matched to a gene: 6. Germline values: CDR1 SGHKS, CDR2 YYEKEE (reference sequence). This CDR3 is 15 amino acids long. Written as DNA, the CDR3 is TGTGCCAGCAGCACAGGACTAGTACCCTACAATGAGCAGTTCTTC. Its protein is CASSTGLVPYNEQFF.

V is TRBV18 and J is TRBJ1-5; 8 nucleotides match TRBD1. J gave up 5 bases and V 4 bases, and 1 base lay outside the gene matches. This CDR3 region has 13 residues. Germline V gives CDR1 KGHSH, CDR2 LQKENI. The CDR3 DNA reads TGTGCCAGCTCACAGACAGGGGATCAGCCCCAGCATTTT. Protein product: CASSQTGDQPQHF.

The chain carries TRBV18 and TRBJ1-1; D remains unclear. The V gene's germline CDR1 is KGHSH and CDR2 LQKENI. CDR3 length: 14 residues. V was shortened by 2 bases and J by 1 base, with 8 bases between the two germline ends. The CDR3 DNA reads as TGTGCCAGCTCACCAGCGGCTAAGAACACTGAAGCTTTCTTT. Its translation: CASSPAAKNTEAFF.

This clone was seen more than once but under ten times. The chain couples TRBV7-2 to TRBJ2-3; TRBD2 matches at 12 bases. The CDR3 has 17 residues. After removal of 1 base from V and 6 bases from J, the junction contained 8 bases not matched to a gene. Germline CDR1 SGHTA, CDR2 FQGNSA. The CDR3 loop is CASSLDLAGGVSDTQYF. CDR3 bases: TGTGCCAGCAGCTTAGACCTAGCGGGAGGGGTCTCGGATACGCAGTATTTT.

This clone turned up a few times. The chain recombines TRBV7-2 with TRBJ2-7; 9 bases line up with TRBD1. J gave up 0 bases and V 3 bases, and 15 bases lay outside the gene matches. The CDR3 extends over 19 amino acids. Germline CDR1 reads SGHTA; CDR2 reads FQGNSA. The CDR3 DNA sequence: TGTGCCAGCAGCTTGTCGGGACAGGGTGTTGGCGGGGGCTCCTACGAGCAGTACTTC. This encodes CASSLSGQGVGGGSYEQYF.

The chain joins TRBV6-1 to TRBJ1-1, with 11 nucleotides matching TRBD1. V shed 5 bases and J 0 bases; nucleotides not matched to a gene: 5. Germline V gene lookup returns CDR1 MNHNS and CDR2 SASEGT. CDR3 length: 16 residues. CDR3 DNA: TGTGCCAGCAGTAAAGGACAGGGGGCTATGAACACTGAAGCTTTCTTT. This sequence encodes CASSKGQGAMNTEAFF.

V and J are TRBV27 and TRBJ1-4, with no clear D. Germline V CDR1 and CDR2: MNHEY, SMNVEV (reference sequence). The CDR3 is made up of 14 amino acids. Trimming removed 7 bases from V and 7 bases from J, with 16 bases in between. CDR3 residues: CASNKGGPREKLFF. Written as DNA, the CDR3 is TGTGCCAGCAATAAGGGAGGCCCTCGTGAAAAACTGTTTTTT.

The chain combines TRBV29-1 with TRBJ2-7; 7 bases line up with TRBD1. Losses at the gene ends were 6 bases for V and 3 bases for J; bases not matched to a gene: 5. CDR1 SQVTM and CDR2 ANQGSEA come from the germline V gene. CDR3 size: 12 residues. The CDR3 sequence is CSVGTAFYEQYF. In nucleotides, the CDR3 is TGCAGCGTCGGGACAGCTTTCTACGAGCAGTACTTC.

CDR3 sequence: CASKPGGLAGVEQFF. In nucleotides, the CDR3 is TGTGCCAGCAAACCGGGTGGACTAGCGGGAGTTGAGCAGTTCTTC. The chain is built from TRBV6-5 and TRBJ2-1; TRBD2 matches 13 bases. The V gene's germline CDR1 is MNHEY and CDR2 SVGAGI. Trimming removed 7 bases from V and 9 bases from J; junction bases left unmatched: 9. The CDR3 consists of 15 residues.

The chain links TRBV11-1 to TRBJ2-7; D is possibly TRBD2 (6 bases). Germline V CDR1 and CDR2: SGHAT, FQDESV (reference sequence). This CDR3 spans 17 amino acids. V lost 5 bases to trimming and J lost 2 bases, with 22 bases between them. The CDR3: CASSLLGEVAGPYEQYF. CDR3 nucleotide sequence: TGTGCCAGCAGCCTACTGGGGGAGGTGGCGGGACCCTACGAGCAGTACTTC.

In DNA form, the CDR3 reads TGTGCCAGTAGTATAAGGGATGGGAGCGGGGGCAATGAGCAGTTCTTC. Its translation: CASSIRDGSGGNEQFF. The V and J genes are TRBV19 and TRBJ2-1; 8 bases fit TRBD2. The germline gives CDR1 LNHDA, CDR2 SQIVND (reference sequence). This CDR3 has 16 residues. V shed 2 bases and J 6 bases; nucleotides not matched to a gene: 9.

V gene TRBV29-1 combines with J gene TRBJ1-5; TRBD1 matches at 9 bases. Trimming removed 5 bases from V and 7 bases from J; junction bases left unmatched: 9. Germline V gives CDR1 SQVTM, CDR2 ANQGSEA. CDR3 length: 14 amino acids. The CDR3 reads CSVSTGTGNQPQHF. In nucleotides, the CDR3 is TGCAGCGTTTCCACCGGGACAGGGAACCAGCCCCAGCATTTT.

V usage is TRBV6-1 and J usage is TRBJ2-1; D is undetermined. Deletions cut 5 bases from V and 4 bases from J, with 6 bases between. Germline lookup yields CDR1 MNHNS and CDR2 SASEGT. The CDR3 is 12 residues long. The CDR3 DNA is TGTGCCAGCAGTCCCCCTTACAATGAGCAGTTCTTC. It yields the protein CASSPPYNEQFF.

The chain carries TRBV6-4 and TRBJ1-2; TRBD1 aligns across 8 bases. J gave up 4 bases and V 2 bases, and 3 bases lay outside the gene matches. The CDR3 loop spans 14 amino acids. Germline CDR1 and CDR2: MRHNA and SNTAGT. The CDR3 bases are TGTGCCAGCAGTGACGACAGGGGCCTCTATGGCTACACCTTC. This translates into CASSDDRGLYGYTF.

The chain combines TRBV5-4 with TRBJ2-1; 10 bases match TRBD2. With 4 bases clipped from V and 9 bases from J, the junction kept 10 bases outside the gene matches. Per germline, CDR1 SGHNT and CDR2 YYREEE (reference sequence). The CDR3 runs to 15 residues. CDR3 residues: CASSPLAGEKAEQFF. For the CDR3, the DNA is TGTGCCAGCAGCCCCCTAGCGGGAGAAAAGGCTGAGCAGTTCTTC.

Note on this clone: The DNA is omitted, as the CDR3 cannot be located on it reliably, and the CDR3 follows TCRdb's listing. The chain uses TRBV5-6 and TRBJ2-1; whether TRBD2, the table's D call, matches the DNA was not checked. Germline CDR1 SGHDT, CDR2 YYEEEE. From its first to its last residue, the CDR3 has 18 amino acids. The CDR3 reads CASSLAWGSGSRTPMEFF.

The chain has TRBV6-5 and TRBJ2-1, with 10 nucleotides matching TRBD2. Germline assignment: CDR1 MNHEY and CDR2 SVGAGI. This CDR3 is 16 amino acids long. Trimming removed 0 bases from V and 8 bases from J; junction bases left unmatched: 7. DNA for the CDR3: TGTGCCAGCAGTTACTCGATAGCGGGAGGTTTGGATGAGCAGTTCTTC. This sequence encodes CASSYSIAGGLDEQFF.